Listed below are T cell receptor beta chains from one sample, sequenced in a study of CD8+ T cells in alopecia areata. Repertoires were generated with immunoSEQ multiplex PCR, while TCRdb's copy carries only in-frame clones and drops some. The repertoire holds about 88,000 clones, with 44% as singletons. Sequenced here: CD8+ T cells sorted from blood, sampled at week 24, from a patient treated with tofacitinib. These receptors were taken from a human donor with alopecia areata. Both conserved end residues are part of each CDR3. A D gene is named only where the DNA matches it firmly. The size entry is marked missing in some rows and otherwise reads once, few, many or a size class.

TRBJ2-1 | NA | TRBV6-5 | few | CASSPHQGGNEQFF | TGTGCCAGCAGTCCACACCAAGGGGGCAATGAGCAGTTCTTC
TRBJ1-2 | NA | TRBV5-1 | NA | CASSFTVGEPNYGYTF | TGCGCCAGCAGCTTTACTGTAGGTGAGCCTAACTATGGCTACACCTTC
TRBJ2-2 | NA | TRBV6-1 | NA | CASRPGAYTGELFF | TGTGCCAGCAGGCCAGGGGCGTACACCGGGGAGCTGTTTTTT
TRBJ2-2 | TRBD1 | TRBV18 | NA | CASSPGQGELFF | TGTGCCAGCTCACCGGGACAGGGGGAGCTGTTTTTT
TRBJ2-5 | NA | TRBV2 | few | CASRPGRPQETQYF | TGTGCCAGCCGACCAGGACGGCCGCAAGAGACCCAGTACTTC
TRBJ2-1 | TRBD2 | TRBV30 | NA | CAWSGGSGDEQFF | TGTGCCTGGAGTGGGGGTAGCGGGGATGAGCAGTTCTTC
TRBJ2-7 | TRBD2 | TRBV4-1 | few | CASSQVPASGTLEQYF | TGCGCCAGCAGCCAAGTCCCCGCTAGCGGGACACTCGAGCAGTACTTC
TRBJ2-5 | TRBD1 | TRBV29-1 | few | CSVRNRGLGETQYF | TGCAGCGTTCGGAACAGGGGGCTGGGGGAGACCCAGTACTTC
TRBJ2-1 | NA | TRBV7-9 | NA | CASSRDQLSSYNEQFF | TGTGCCAGCAGCCGGGACCAACTAAGCTCCTACAATGAGCAGTTCTTC
TRBJ2-4 | NA | TRBV13 | NA | CASSSGNIAKNVQYF | TGTGCCAGCAGCTCGGGAAACATAGCCAAAAACGTTCAGTACTTC
TRBJ2-7 | NA | TRBV4-1 | NA | CASSQDPGEVQYF | TGCGCCAGCAGCCAAGATCCTGGTGAAGTGCAGTACTTC
TRBJ2-7 | TRBD2 | TRBV7-8 | few | CASRPSGRTSYEQYF | TGTGCCAGCAGGCCAAGCGGGAGGACCTCCTACGAGCAGTACTTC
TRBJ2-1 | TRBD2 | TRBV4-1 | few | CASSYRRREGGNEQFF | TGCGCCAGCAGCTATCGACGGCGGGAGGGTGGAAATGAGCAGTTCTTC
TRBJ2-3 | TRBD2 | TRBV28 | NA | CASSFDGRADTQYF | TGTGCCAGCAGTTTTGACGGGAGGGCGGATACGCAGTATTTT
TRBJ2-5 | TRBD1 | TRBV7-2 | NA | CASSFGTGQYF | TGTGCCAGCAGCTTTGGGACAGGCCAGTACTTC
TRBJ2-5 | TRBD1 | TRBV27 | once | CASSFGTGKMETQYF | TGTGCCAGCAGTTTTGGGACAGGGAAGATGGAGACCCAGTACTTC
TRBJ2-3 | TRBD2 | TRBV5-4 | few | CASSLDWRETRDTQYF | TGTGCCAGCAGCTTGGATTGGCGGGAGACCCGGGATACGCAGTATTTT
TRBJ1-5 | NA | TRBV6-1 | NA | CATKGGGNQPQHF | TGTGCCACCAAGGGGGGGGGCAATCAGCCCCAGCATTTT
TRBJ2-7 | NA | TRBV7-9 | NA | CASSFRAYEQYF | TGTGCCAGCAGCTTCAGGGCCTACGAGCAGTACTTC
TRBJ2-7 | NA | TRBV19 | NA | CASSSPGFSYEQYF | TGTGCCAGTAGTTCCCCAGGGTTTAGCTACGAGCAGTACTTC
TRBJ1-1 | TRBD1 | TRBV9 | few | CASSAPRGTGGTEAFF | TGTGCCAGCAGCGCACCTCGAGGGACAGGGGGGACTGAAGCTTTCTTT
TRBJ2-3 | TRBD2 | TRBV7-8 | few | CASSLPRLAGVGDTQYF | TGTGCCAGCAGCTTACCCCGACTAGCGGGAGTAGGAGATACGCAGTATTTT
TRBJ2-7 | TRBD2 | TRBV13 | NA | CASSSGLSYEQYF | TGTGCCAGCAGCTCGGGACTATCCTACGAGCAGTACTTC
TRBJ1-1 | TRBD1 | TRBV5-5 | many | CASSLLTGGREAFF | TGTGCCAGCAGCCTCCTGACAGGGGGTAGGGAAGCTTTCTTT
TRBJ2-5 | NA | TRBV15 | NA | CATSAGETQYF | TGTGCCACCTCAGCCGGTGAGACCCAGTACTTC
TRBJ2-1 | NA | TRBV27 | once | CASSPRGSYNEQFF | TGTGCCAGCAGTCCCAGGGGTTCCTACAATGAGCAGTTCTTC
TRBJ2-1 | NA | TRBV5-6 | NA | CASSYTREGNEQFF | TGTGCCAGCAGTTACACACGGGAAGGCAATGAGCAGTTCTTC
TRBJ2-7 | TRBD1 | TRBV27 | NA | CASSRATGGAYEQYF | TGTGCCAGCAGTCGAGCGACAGGGGGGGCCTACGAGCAGTACTTC
TRBJ1-4 | NA | TRBV7-2 | NA | CASSLFGSTNEKLFF | TGTGCCAGCAGCTTATTTGGATCAACTAATGAAAAACTGTTTTTT
TRBJ2-5 | TRBD2 | TRBV7-6 | many | CASSPSTGTKETQYF | TGTGCCAGCAGCCCATCGACCGGGACTAAAGAGACCCAGTACTTC
TRBJ2-4 | NA | TRBV19 | NA | CASSSDPKNIQYF | TGTGCCAGTAGTTCGGACCCCAAAAACATTCAGTACTTC
TRBJ2-1 | TRBD2 | TRBV15 | few | CATSNIRDYFYNEQFF | TGTGCCACCAGCAATATCAGGGACTACTTTTACAATGAGCAGTTCTTC
TRBJ2-7 | TRBD2 | TRBV2 | few | CASGPAGVAGGTAYEQYF | TGTGCCAGCGGGCCTGCCGGAGTAGCGGGAGGGACGGCCTACGAGCAGTACTTC
TRBJ2-5 | TRBD2 | TRBV15 | NA | CATSRDRGGQRIQYF | TGTGCCACCAGCAGAGATCGGGGAGGGCAGAGGATCCAGTACTTC
TRBJ2-7 | TRBD1 | TRBV6-6 | NA | CASSPGTVEQYF | TGTGCCAGCAGTCCCGGGACAGTCGAGCAGTACTTC
TRBJ2-2 | NA | TRBV5-1 | NA | CASSLVFGTAGNANTGELFF | TGCGCCAGCAGCTTGGTATTTGGGACGGCGGGGAACGCGAACACCGGGGAGCTGTTTTTT
TRBJ2-7 | NA | TRBV27 | NA | CASSPGTSSYEQYF | TGTGCCAGCAGCCCCGGGACGTCCTCCTACGAGCAGTACTTC
TRBJ2-3 | TRBD2 | TRBV15 | NA | CATSPQIASGVNDTQYF | TGTGCCACCAGCCCCCAGATTGCTAGCGGGGTGAATGATACGCAGTATTTT
TRBJ2-1 | NA | TRBV2 | NA | CASTPRGYSEQFF | TGTGCCAGCACCCCACGGGGGTACAGTGAGCAGTTCTTC
TRBJ2-3 | NA | TRBV6-5 | few | CASRQSTDTQYF | TGTGCCAGCAGACAAAGCACAGATACGCAGTATTTT
TRBJ2-1 | NA | TRBV7-2 | NA | CASRGDEQFF | TGTGCCAGCCGGGGCGATGAGCAGTTCTTC
TRBJ2-3 | TRBD2 | TRBV11-2 | NA | CASSLGGRASDTQYF | TGTGCCAGCAGCTTAGGCGGGAGGGCCTCAGATACGCAGTATTTT
TRBJ2-2 | TRBD2 | TRBV2 | NA | CASLRTGGNTGELFF | TGTGCCAGCCTAAGAACGGGAGGGAACACCGGGGAGCTGTTTTTT
TRBJ2-5 | NA | TRBV30 | few | CAWSVWAGETQYF | TGTGCCTGGAGTGTTTGGGCAGGGGAGACCCAGTACTTC
TRBJ2-1 | NA | TRBV27 | few | CASTNRGDHEQFF | TGTGCCAGCACGAACAGAGGGGACCATGAGCAGTTCTTC
TRBJ1-1 | NA | TRBV5-1 | few | CASSLGPLQNTEAFF | TGCGCCAGCAGTTTAGGACCGCTTCAGAACACTGAAGCTTTCTTT
TRBJ2-3 | NA | TRBV11-2 | few | CASSARGSTDTQYF | TGTGCCAGCAGCGCCCGGGGGTCTACAGATACGCAGTATTTT
TRBJ2-1 | NA | TRBV29-1 | NA | CSAQRSSNEQFF | TGCAGCGCCCAACGCAGTTCCAATGAGCAGTTCTTC
TRBJ2-3 | NA | TRBV21-1 | few | CASSKVRSEGQNTDTQYF | TGTGCCAGCAGCAAAGTAAGGAGTGAGGGACAGAACACAGATACGCAGTATTTT
TRBJ1-2 | NA | TRBV29-1 | NA | CSVRDISYGYTF | TGCAGCGTTAGGGACATTAGCTATGGCTACACCTTC
TRBJ2-7 | NA | TRBV30 | NA | CAWTRGVHEQYF | TGTGCCTGGACCAGGGGGGTACACGAGCAGTACTTC
TRBJ1-2 | TRBD1 | TRBV29-1 | few | CSSGTGGDYTF | TGCAGCTCAGGGACAGGGGGGGACTACACCTTC
TRBJ1-1 | NA | TRBV4-1 | NA | CASSQGGAEAFF | TGCGCCAGCAGCCAAGGAGGGGCGGAGGCTTTCTTT
TRBJ2-1 | TRBD1 | TRBV29-1 | NA | CSVVGQPHFPSSYNEQFF | TGCAGCGTTGTGGGACAGCCGCATTTCCCAAGCTCCTACAATGAGCAGTTCTTC
TRBJ1-1 | NA | TRBV4-2 | NA | CASSQDGWTEAFF | TGTGCCAGCAGCCAGGACGGGTGGACTGAAGCTTTCTTT